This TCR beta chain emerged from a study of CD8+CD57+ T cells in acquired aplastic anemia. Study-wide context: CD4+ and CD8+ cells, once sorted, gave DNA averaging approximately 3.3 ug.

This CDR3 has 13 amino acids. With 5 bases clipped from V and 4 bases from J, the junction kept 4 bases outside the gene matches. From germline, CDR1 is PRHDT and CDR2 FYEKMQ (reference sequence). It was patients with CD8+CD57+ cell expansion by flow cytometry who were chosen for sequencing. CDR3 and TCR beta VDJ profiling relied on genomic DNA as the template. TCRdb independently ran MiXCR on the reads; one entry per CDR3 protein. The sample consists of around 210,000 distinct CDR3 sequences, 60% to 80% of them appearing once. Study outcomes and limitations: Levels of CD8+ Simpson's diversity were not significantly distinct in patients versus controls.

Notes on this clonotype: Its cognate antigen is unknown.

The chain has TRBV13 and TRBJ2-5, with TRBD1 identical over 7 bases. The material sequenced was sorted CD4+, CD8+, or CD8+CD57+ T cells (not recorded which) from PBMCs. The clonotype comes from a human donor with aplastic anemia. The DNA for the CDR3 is TGTGCCAGCAGCATCACAGGGGTAGAGACCCAGTACTTC. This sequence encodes CASSITGVETQYF. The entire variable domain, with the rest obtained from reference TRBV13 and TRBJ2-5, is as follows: AAGVIQSPRHLIKEKRETATLKCYPIPRHDTVYWYQQGPGQDPQFLISFYEKMQSDKGSIPDRFSAQQFSDYHSELNMSSLELGDSALYFCASSITGVETQYFGPGTRLLVL.